This T cell receptor (beta chain) was retrieved from a study of vaccination and CD4 T cells after COVID-19. The overall study: Convalescent patients, SARS-CoV-2 positive by nasal swab PCR, comprised several mild cases and one severe case.

With 4 bases removed from V and 1 base from J, the gap between germline ends came to 2 bases. Germline values: CDR1 MGHDK, CDR2 SYGVNS. There are 11 residues in the CDR3. Study-wide findings and caveats: A nonsignificant median increase from 21 to 38 SARS-CoV-2-reactive clonotypes was observed.

Treatment defined: approximately nine-day PBMC culture with coronavirus spike peptide pools or control peptides (ViraFEST assay). Wells that each held some 2 million PBMCs were cultured with 7.5 to 10 IU/ml IL-2 and approximately 10 ug/ml peptide pools. This clonotype was seen only a few times. What it recognizes is unknown. The Oncomine TCR Beta short-read assay was applied to DNA of cultured CD4+ T cells. In this case, cultured CD4+ T cells provided the extracted genomic DNA. TCRdb analysed the PCR reads with MiXCR anew, one entry per CDR3 protein. Of under 7,000 distinct CDR3 sequences listed, 18% are singletons.

This chain uses TRBV25-1 with TRBJ2-7; D is uncertain. The sequenced material came from CD4+ T cells from blood, cultured in vitro. The receptor was derived from a human donor who had recovered from COVID-19. The CDR3 DNA is TGTGCCAGCAGTGCGTCCTACGAGCAGTACTTC. Its protein product is CASSASYEQYF.